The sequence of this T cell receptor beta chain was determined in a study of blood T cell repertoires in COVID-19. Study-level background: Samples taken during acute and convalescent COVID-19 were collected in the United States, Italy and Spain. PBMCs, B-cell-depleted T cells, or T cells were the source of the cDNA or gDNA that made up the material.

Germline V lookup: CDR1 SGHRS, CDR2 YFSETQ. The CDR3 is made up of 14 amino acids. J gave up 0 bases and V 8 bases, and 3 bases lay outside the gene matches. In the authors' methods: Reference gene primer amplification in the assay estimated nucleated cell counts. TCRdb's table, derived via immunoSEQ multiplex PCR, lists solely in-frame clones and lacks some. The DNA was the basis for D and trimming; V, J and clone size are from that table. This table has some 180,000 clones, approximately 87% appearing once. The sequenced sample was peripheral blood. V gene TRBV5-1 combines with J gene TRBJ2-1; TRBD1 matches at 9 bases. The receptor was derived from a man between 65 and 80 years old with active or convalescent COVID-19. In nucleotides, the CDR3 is TGCGCCAGTGGACAGGGGAACTCCTACAATGAGCAGTTCTTC. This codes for CASGQGNSYNEQFF.